The clone carrying this T cell receptor (beta chain) came up once. The antigen is not known. V was shortened by 5 bases and J by 7 bases, with 15 bases between the two germline ends. Germline assignment: CDR1 MDHEN and CDR2 SYDVKM. There are 14 residues in the CDR3. The entry originates in a study of cytomegalovirus exposure and HLA in healthy donors. Overall study findings and caveats: The authors later found HLA-associated TCR beta chains more clonally expanded than equally common others.

PCR employed 60 Vbeta and 13 Jbeta primers. Study processing details: The count from a later analysis was some 81 million unique TCR beta chains, 9.5 million to 13 million of them shared. Data came from immunoSEQ multiplex PCR; TCRdb stores just in-frame clones and leaves some out. D and trimming were read from the DNA, whereas the V and J calls and clone size are those reported in that table. The table records around 130,000 clones, roughly three quarters of them present only once. The receptor's source is a young man in good health and CMV-seronegative. Sample: PBMCs. The chain is built from TRBV28 and TRBJ2-1, with D possibly matching TRBD2 (5 bases). The CDR3 protein is CASSPPRVDNEQFF. CDR3 bases: TGTGCCAGCAGTCCGCCGAGGGTGGATAATGAGCAGTTCTTC.